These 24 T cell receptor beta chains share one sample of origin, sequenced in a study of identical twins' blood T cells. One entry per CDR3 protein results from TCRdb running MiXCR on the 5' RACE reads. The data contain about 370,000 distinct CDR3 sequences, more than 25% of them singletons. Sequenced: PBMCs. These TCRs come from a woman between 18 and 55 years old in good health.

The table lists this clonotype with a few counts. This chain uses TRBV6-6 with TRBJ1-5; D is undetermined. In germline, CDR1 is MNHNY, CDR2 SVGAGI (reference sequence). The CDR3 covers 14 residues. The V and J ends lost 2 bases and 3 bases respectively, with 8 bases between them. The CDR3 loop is CASSYRTLNQPQHF. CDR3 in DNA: TGTGCCAGCAGTTACCGGACCCTCAATCAGCCCCAGCATTTT.

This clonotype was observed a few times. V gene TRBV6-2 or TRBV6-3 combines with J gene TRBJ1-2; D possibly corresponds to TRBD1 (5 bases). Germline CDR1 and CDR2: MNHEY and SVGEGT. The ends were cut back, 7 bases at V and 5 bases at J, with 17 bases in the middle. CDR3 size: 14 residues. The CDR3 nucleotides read TGTGCCAGCATCTACGGCTTGGGGACTTATGGCTACACCTTC. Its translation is CASIYGLGTYGYTF.

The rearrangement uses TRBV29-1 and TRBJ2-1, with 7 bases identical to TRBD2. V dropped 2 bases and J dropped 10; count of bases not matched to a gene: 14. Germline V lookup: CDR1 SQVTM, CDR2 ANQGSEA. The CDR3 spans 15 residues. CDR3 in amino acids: CSVEFRDYVKNEQFF. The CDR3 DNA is TGCAGCGTTGAATTTCGGGACTACGTGAAGAACGAGCAGTTCTTC.

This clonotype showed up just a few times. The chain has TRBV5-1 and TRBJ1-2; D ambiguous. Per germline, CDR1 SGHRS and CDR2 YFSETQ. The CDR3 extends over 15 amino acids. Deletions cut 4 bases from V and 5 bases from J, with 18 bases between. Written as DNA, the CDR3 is TGCGCCAGCAGCCCCGACATCGGAAGACTTTATGGCTACACCTTC. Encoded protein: CASSPDIGRLYGYTF.

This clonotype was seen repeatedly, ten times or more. In nucleotides, the CDR3 is TGTGCCAGCACCCCCGCGGGAGGGTATGGCTACACCTTC. Its protein product is CASTPAGGYGYTF. The rearrangement uses TRBV11-2 and TRBJ1-2; D is unclear. There are 13 residues in the CDR3. Germline V gives CDR1 SGHAT, CDR2 FQNNGV. Trimming took off 7 bases at V and 5 bases at J, with 14 bases between the two ends.

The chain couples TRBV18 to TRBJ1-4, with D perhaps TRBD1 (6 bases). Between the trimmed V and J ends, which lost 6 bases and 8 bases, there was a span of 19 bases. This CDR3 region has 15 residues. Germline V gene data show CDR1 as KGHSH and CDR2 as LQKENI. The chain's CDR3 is CASSRQQGSEEKLFF. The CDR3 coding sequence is TGTGCCAGCTCCCGGCAACAGGGAAGTGAGGAAAAACTGTTTTTT.

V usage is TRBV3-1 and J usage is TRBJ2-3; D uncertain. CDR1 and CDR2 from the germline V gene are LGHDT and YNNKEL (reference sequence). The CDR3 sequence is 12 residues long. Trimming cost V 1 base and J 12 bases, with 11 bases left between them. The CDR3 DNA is TGTGCCAGCAGCCAAGGGGTCTACATACAGTATTTT. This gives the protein CASSQGVYIQYF.

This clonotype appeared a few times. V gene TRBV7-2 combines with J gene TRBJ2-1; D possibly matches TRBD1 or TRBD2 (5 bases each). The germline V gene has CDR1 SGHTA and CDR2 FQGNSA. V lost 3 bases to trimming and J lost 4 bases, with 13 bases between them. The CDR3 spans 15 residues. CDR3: CASSLSGTLYNEQFF. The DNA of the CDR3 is TGTGCCAGCAGCTTGTCCGGGACCCTTTACAATGAGCAGTTCTTC.

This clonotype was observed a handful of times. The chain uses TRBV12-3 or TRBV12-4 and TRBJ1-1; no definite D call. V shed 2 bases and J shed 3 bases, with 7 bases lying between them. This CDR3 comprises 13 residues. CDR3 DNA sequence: TGTGCCAGCAGTTTACAACAATACACTGAAGCTTTCTTT. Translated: CASSLQQYTEAFF.

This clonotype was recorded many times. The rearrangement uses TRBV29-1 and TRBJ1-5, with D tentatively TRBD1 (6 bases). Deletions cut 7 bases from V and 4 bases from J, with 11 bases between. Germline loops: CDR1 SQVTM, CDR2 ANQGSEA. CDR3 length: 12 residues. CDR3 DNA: TGCAGCGCAACAGGGCCGAATCAGCCCCAGCATTTT. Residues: CSATGPNQPQHF.

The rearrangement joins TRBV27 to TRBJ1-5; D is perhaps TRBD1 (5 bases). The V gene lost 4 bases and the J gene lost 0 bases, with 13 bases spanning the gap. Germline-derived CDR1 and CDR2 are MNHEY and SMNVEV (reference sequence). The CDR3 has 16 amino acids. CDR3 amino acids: CASSSQRQYSNQPQHF. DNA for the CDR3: TGTGCCAGCAGTTCCCAGAGACAGTATAGCAATCAGCCCCAGCATTTT.

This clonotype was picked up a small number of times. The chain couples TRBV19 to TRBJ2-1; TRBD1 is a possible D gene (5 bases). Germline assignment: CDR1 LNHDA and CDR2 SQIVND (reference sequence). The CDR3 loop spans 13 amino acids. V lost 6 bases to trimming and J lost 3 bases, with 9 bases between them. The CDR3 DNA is TGTGCCAGTAGCCCAGGGATCTACAATGAGCAGTTCTTC. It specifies CASSPGIYNEQFF.

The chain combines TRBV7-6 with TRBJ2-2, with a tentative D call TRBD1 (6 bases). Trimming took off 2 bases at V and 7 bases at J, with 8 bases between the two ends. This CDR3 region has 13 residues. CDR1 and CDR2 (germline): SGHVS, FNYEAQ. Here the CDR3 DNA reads TGTGCCAGCAGCTTATCAGGGGACGGGGAGCTGTTTTTT. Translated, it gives CASSLSGDGELFF.

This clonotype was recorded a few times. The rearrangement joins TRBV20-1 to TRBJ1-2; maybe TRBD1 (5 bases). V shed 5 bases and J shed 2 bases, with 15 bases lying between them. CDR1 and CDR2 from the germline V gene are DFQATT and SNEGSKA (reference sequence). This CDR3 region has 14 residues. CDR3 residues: CSAWHRTSNYGYTF. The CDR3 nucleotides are TGCAGTGCTTGGCACAGGACATCAAACTATGGCTACACCTTC.

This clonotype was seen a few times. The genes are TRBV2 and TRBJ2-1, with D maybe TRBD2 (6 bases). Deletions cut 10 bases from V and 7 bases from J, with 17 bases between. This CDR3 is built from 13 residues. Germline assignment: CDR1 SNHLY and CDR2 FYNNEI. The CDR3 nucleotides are TGTGCCACCCATGGTGCGGGGTCAAATGAGCAGTTCTTC. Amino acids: CATHGAGSNEQFF.

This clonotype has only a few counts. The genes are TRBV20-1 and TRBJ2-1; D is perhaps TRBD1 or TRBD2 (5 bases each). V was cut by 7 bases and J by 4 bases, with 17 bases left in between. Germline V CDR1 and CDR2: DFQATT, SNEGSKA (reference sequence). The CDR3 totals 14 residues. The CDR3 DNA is TGCAGTGTAGTCGGGACGGGGCTTTACAATGAGCAGTTCTTC. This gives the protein CSVVGTGLYNEQFF.

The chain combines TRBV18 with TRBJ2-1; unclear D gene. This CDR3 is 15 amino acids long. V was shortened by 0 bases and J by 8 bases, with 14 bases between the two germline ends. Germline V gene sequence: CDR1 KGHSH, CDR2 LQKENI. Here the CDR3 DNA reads TGTGCCAGCTCACCACCCCTGAAACCCTTGGATGAGCAGTTCTTC. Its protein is CASSPPLKPLDEQFF.

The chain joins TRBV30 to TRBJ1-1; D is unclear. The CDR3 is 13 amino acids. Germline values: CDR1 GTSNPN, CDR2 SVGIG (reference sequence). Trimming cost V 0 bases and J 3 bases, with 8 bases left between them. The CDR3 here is CAWSVLRDTEAFF. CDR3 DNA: TGTGCCTGGAGTGTACTTAGGGACACTGAAGCTTTCTTT.

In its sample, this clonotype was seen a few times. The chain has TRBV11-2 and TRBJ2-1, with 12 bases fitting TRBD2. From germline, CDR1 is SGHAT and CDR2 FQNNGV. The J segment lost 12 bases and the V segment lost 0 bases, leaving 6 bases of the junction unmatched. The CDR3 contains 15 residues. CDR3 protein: CASSLDLAGGPGQFF. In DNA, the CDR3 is TGTGCCAGCAGCTTAGATCTAGCGGGAGGGCCGGGGCAGTTCTTC. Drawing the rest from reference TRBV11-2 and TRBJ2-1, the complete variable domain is EAGVAQSPRYKIIEKRQSVAFWCNPISGHATLYWYQQILGQGPKLLIQFQNNGVVDDSQLPKDRFSAERLKGVDSTLKIQPAKLEDSAVYLCASSLDLAGGPGQFFGPGTRLTVL.

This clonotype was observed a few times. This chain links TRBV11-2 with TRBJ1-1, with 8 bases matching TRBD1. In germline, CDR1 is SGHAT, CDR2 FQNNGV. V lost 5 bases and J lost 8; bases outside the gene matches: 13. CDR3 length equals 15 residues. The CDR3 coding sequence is TGTGCCAGCAGCCTAAGGGACAGGTCCAATCGGGAAGCTTTCTTT. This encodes CASSLRDRSNREAFF.

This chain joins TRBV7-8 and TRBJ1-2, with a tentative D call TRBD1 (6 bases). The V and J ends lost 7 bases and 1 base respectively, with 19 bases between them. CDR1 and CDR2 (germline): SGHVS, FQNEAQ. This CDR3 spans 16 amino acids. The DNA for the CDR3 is TGTGCCAGCACAAACCGAGGACAGTCGGTTAACTATGGCTACACCTTC. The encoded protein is CASTNRGQSVNYGYTF.

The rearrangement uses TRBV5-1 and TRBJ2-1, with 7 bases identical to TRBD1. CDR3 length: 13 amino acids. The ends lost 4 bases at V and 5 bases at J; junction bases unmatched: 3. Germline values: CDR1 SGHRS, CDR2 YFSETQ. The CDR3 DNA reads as TGCGCCAGCAGCCCGGGACAGAACAATGAGCAGTTCTTC. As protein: CASSPGQNNEQFF.

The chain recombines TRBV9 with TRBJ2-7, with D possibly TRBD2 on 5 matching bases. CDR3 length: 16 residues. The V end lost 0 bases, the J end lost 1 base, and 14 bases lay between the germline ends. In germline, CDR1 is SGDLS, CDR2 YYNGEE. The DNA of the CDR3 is TGTGCCAGCAGCGTAGATCTCGGGGAAGGTTCCTACGAGCAGTACTTC. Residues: CASSVDLGEGSYEQYF.

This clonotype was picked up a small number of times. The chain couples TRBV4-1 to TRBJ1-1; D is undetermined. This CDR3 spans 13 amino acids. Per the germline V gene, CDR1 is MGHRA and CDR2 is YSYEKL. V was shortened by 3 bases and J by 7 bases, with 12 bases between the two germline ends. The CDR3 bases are TGCGCCAGCAGCCAGACCCCGACCGTTGAAGCTTTCTTT. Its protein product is CASSQTPTVEAFF.